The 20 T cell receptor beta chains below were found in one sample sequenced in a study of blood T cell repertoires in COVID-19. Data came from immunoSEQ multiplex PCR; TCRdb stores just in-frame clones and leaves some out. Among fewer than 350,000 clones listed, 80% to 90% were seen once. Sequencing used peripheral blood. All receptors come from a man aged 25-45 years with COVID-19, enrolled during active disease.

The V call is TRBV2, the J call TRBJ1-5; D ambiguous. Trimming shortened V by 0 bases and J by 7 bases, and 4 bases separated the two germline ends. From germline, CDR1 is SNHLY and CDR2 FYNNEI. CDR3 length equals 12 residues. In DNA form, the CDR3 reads TGTGCCAGCAGTGAAGCGGGCCAGCCCCAGCATTTT. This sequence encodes CASSEAGQPQHF.

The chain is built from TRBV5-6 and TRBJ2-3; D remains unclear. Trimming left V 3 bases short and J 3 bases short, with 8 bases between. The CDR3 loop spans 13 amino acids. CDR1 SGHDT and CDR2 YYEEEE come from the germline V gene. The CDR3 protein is CASSWRTTDTQYF. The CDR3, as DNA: TGTGCCAGCAGCTGGAGAACTACAGATACGCAGTATTTT.

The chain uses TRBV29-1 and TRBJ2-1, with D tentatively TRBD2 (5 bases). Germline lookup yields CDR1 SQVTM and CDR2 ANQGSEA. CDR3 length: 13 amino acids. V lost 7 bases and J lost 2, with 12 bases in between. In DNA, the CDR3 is TGCAGCGGGTATGGCGGGCCCTACAATGAGCAGTTCTTC. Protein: CSGYGGPYNEQFF.

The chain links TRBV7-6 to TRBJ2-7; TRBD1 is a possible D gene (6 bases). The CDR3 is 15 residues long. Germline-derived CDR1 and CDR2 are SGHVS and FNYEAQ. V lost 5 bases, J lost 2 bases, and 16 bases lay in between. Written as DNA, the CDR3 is TGTGCCAGCAGCCCAACCCAGGACAGCCCCTACGAGCAGTACTTC. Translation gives CASSPTQDSPYEQYF.

In DNA, the CDR3 is TGTGCCAGCAGTTACTCTCGCGGCCGGGCGGGTTCACCCCTCCACTTT. It translates to CASSYSRGRAGSPLHF. This chain links TRBV6-5 with TRBJ1-6; no clear D gene. The V end was cut by 0 bases, the J end by 9 bases, with 15 bases between. CDR1 is MNHEY, CDR2 SVGAGI, per germline. The CDR3 spans 16 residues.

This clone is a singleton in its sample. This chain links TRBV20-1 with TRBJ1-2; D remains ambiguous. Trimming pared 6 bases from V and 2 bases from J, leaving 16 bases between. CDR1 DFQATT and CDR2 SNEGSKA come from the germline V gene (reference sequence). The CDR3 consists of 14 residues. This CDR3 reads CSASGEGLNYGYTF. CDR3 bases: TGCAGTGCGAGTGGTGAGGGCCTAAACTATGGCTACACCTTC.

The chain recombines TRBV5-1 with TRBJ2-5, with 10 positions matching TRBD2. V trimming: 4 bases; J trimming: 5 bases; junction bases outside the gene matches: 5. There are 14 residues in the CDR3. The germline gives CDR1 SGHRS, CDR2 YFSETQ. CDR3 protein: CASSPGSGRETQYF. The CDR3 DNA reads TGCGCCAGCAGCCCTGGTAGCGGGAGGGAGACCCAGTACTTC.

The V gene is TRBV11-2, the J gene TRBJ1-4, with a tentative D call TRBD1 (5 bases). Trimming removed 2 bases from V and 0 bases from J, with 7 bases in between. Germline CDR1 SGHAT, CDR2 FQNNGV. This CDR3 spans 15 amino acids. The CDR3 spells CASSLRDSTNEKLFF. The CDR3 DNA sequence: TGTGCCAGCAGCTTACGGGACTCAACTAATGAAAAACTGTTTTTT.

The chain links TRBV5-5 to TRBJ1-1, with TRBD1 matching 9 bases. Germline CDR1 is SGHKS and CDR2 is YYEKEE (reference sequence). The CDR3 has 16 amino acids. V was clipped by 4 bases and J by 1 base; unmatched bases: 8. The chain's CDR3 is CASSPGTGYGNTEAFF. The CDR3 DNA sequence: TGTGCCAGCAGCCCAGGGACAGGGTACGGGAACACTGAAGCTTTCTTT.

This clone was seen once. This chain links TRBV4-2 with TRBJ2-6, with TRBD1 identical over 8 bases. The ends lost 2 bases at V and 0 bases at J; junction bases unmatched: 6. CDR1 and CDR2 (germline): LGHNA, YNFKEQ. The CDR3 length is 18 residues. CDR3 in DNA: TGTGCCAGCAGCCAAACCGGGACAGGTAACTCTGGGGCCAACGTCCTGACTTTC. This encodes CASSQTGTGNSGANVLTF.

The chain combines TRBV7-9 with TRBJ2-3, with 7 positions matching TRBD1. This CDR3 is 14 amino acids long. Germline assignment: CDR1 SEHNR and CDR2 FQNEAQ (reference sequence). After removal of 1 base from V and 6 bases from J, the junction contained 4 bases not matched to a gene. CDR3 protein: CASSLGQGSDTQYF. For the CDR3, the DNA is TGTGCCAGCAGCTTAGGACAGGGATCGGATACGCAGTATTTT.

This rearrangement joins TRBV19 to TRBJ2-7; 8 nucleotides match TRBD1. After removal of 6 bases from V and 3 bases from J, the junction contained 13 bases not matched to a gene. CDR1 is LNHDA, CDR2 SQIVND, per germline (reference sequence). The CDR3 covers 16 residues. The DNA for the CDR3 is TGTGCCAGTAGGGCAACCGGGACAGGTGGTATCTACGAGCAGTACTTC. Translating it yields CASRATGTGGIYEQYF. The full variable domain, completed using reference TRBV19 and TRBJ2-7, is DGGITQSPKYLFRKEGQNVTLSCEQNLNHDAMYWYRQDPGQGLRLIYYSQIVNDFQKGDIAEGYSVSREKKESFPLTVTSAQKNPTAFYLCASRATGTGGIYEQYFGPGTRLTVT.

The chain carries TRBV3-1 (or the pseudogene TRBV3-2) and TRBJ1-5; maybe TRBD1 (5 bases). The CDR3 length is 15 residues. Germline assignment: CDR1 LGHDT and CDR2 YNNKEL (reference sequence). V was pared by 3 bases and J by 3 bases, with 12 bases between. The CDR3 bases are TGTGCCAGCAGCCAGGGGGGTAATAACAATCAGCCCCAGCATTTT. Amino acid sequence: CASSQGGNNNQPQHF.

The CDR3, as DNA: TGTGCCAGCTCGGAGGGTAGGGACACTGAAGCTTTCTTT. Amino acids: CASSEGRDTEAFF. The chain joins TRBV18 to TRBJ1-1, with unresolved D. The CDR3 extends over 13 amino acids. Germline-derived CDR1 and CDR2 are KGHSH and LQKENI. With 6 bases removed from V and 3 bases from J, the gap between germline ends came to 11 bases.

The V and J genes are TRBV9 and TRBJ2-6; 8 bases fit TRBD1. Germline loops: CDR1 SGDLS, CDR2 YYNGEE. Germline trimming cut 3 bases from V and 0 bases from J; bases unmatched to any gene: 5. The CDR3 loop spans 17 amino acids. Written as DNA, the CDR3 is TGTGCCAGCAGCGCCGGGACAGGAAACTCTGGGGCCAACGTCCTGACTTTC. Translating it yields CASSAGTGNSGANVLTF.

The CDR3 loop reads CATSQSGTGNRNTIYF. CDR3 sequence (DNA): TGTGCCACCAGTCAATCCGGGACAGGGAACAGAAACACCATATATTTT. The rearrangement links TRBV24-1 to TRBJ1-3, with TRBD1 matching over 9 bases. This CDR3 has 16 amino acids. Germline assignment: CDR1 KGHDR and CDR2 SFDVKD. Trimming took 6 bases from V and 5 from J; bases not matched to a gene: 10.

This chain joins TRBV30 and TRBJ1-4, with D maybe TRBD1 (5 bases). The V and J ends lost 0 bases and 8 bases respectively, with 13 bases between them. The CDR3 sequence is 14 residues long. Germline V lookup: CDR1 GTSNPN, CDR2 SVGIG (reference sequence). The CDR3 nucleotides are TGTGCCTGGAGTGTACGTAGGGGAAACGAAAAACTGTTTTTT. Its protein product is CAWSVRRGNEKLFF.

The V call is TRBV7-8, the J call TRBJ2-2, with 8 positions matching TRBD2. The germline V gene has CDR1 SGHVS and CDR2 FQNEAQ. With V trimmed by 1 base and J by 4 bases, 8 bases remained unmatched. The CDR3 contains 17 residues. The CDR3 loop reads CASSLVPAGVSTGELFF. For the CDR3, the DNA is TGTGCCAGCAGCTTAGTCCCAGCGGGAGTAAGCACCGGGGAGCTGTTTTTT.

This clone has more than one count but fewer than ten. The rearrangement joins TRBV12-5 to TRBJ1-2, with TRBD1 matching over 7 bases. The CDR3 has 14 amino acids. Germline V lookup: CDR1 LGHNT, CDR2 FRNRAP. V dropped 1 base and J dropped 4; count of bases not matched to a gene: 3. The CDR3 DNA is TGTGCTAGTGGTTTGGACCGGGACAGCTATGGCTACACCTTC. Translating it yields CASGLDRDSYGYTF.

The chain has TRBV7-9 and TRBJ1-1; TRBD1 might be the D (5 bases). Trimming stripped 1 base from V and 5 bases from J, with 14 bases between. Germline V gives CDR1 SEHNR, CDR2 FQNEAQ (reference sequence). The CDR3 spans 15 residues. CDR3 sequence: CASSLGQVRGTEAFF. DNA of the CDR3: TGTGCCAGCAGCTTAGGCCAAGTAAGGGGAACTGAAGCTTTCTTT.